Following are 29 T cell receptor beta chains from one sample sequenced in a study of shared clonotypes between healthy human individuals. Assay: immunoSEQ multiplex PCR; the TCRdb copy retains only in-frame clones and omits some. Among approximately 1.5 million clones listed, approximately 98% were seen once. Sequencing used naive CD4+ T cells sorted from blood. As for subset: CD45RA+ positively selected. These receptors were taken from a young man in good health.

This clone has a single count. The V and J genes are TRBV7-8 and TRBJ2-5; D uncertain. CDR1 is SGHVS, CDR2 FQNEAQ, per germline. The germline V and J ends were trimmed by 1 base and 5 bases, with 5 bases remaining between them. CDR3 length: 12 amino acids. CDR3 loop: CASSLVWETQYF. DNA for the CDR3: TGTGCCAGCAGCTTAGTTTGGGAGACCCAGTACTTC.

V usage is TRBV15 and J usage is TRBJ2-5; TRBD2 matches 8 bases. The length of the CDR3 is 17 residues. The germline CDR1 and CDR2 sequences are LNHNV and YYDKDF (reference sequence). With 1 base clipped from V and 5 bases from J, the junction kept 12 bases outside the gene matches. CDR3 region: CATSRGDSSGSGETQYF. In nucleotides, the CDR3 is TGTGCCACCAGCAGAGGCGATTCCAGCGGGAGCGGGGAGACCCAGTACTTC.

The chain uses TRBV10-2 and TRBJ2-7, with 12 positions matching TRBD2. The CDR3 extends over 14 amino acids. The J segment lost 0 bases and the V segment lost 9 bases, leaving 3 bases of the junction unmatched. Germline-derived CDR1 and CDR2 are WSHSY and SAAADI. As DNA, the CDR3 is TGCGCCAGTCGACTAGCGGGAGTCTCCTACGAGCAGTACTTC. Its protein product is CASRLAGVSYEQYF.

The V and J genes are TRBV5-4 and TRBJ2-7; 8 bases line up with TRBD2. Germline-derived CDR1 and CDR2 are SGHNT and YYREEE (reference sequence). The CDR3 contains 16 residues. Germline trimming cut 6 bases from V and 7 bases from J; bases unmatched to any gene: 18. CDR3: CASTTEGSGVLREQYF. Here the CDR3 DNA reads TGTGCCAGCACCACCGAGGGTAGCGGGGTCCTACGGGAGCAGTACTTC.

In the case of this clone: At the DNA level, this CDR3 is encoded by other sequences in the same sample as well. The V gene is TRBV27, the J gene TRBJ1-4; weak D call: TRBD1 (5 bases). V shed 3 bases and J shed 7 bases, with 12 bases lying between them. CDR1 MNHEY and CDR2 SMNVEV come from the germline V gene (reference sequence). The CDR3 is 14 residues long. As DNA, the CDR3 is TGTGCCAGCAGTTTGCAGGGTTTAGGTGAAAAACTGTTTTTT. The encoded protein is CASSLQGLGEKLFF.

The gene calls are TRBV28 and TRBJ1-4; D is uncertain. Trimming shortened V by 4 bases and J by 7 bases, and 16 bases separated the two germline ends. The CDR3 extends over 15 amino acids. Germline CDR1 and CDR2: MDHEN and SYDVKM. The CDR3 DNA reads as TGTGCCAGCAGTTCCCCGGGCCGGGATTTTGAAAAACTGTTTTTT. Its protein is CASSSPGRDFEKLFF.

Here the CDR3 DNA reads TGTGCCAGCAGCTCCTTAGGCGGCATCTCCTACAATGAGCAGTTCTTC. This translates into CASSSLGGISYNEQFF. The rearrangement links TRBV5-4 to TRBJ2-1, with D hard to call. The germline V and J ends were trimmed by 3 bases and 0 bases, with 13 bases remaining between them. The CDR3 extends over 16 amino acids. Germline-derived CDR1 and CDR2 are SGHNT and YYREEE (reference sequence).

The CDR3: CASSLARLAGQEQFF. CDR3 sequence (DNA): TGCGCCAGCAGCTTGGCTCGTTTAGCGGGACAAGAGCAGTTCTTC. The chain uses TRBV5-1 and TRBJ2-1, with 8 bases lining up with TRBD2. In germline, CDR1 is SGHRS, CDR2 YFSETQ. V lost 0 bases and J lost 10; bases outside the gene matches: 9. This CDR3 has 15 amino acids.

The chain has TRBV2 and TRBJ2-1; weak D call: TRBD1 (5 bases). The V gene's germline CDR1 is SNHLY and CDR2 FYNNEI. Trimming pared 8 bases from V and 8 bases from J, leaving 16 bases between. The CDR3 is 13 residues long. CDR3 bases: TGTGCCAGCCGTCCGGACAAGAGCGATGAGCAGTTCTTC. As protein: CASRPDKSDEQFF. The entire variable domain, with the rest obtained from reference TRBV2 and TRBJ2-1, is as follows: EPEVTQTPSHQVTQMGQEVILRCVPISNHLYFYWYRQILGQKVEFLVSFYNNEISEKSEIFDDQFSVERPDGSNFTLKIRSTKLEDSAMYFCASRPDKSDEQFFGPGTRLTVL.

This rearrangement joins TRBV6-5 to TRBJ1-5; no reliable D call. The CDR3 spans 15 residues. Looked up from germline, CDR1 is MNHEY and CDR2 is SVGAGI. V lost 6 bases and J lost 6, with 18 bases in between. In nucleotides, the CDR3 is TGTGCCAGCAGCCCGAGAGGTGGTTATTCTCAGCCCCAGCATTTT. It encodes CASSPRGGYSQPQHF.

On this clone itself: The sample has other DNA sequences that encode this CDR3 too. The CDR3 protein is CASSLTGDTGELFF. In nucleotides, the CDR3 is TGTGCCAGCAGCTTAACAGGGGACACCGGGGAGCTGTTTTTT. J is TRBJ2-2 and V is TRBV7-3; D perhaps matches TRBD1 (5 bases). Germline assignment: CDR1 SGHTA and CDR2 FQGTGA. The CDR3 sequence is 14 residues long. V lost 0 bases and J lost 3, with 5 bases in between.

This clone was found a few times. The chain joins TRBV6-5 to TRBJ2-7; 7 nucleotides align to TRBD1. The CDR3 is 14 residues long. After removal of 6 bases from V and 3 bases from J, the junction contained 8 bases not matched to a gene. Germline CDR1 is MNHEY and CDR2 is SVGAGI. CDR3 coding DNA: TGTGCCAGCAGGCGCCGACAGGGATTCTACGAGCAGTACTTC. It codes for CASRRRQGFYEQYF.

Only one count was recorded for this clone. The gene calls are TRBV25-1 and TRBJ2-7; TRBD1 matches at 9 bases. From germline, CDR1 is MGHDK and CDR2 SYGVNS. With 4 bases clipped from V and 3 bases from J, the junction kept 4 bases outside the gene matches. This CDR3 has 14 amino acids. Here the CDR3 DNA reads TGTGCCAGCAGTGGCGGACAGGGGATCTACGAGCAGTACTTC. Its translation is CASSGGQGIYEQYF.

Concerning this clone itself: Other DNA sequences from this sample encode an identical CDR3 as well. This CDR3 reads CASKRGSGANVLTF. In DNA, the CDR3 is TGTGCCAGCAAGAGGGGATCTGGGGCCAACGTCCTGACTTTC. The chain links TRBV6-5 to TRBJ2-6; possibly TRBD1 or TRBD2 for D (5 bases each). CDR3 length equals 14 residues. Germline V gives CDR1 MNHEY, CDR2 SVGAGI. Trimming stripped 7 bases from V and 1 base from J, with 8 bases between.

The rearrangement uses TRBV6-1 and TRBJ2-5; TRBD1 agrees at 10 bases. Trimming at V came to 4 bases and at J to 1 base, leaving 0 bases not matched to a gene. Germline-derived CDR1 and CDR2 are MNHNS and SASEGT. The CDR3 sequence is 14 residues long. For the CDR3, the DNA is TGTGCCAGCAGTGGACAGGGGGCCCAAGAGACCCAGTACTTC. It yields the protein CASSGQGAQETQYF.

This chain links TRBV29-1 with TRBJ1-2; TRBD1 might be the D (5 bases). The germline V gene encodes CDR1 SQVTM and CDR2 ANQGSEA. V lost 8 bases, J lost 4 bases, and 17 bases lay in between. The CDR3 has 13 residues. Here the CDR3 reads CSTQTARSYGYTF. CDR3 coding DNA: TGCAGCACCCAGACAGCCCGAAGCTATGGCTACACCTTC.

The CDR3 spells CASSLARGVNTEAFF. The CDR3 DNA reads as TGTGCCAGCAGCCTTGCAAGGGGGGTGAACACTGAAGCTTTCTTT. This chain uses TRBV7-9 with TRBJ1-1, with TRBD1 as a possible D gene (6 bases). Trimming took 5 bases from V and 0 from J, leaving 13 bases between them. This CDR3 comprises 15 residues. Looked up from germline, CDR1 is SEHNR and CDR2 is FQNEAQ (reference sequence).

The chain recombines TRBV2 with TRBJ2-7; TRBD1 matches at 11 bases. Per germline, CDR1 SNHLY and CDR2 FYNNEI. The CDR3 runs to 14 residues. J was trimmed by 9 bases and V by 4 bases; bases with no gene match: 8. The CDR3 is CASSGGGQGAVQYF. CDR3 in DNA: TGTGCCAGCAGTGGGGGAGGACAGGGGGCCGTGCAGTACTTC. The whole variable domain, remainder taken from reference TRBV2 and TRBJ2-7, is EPEVTQTPSHQVTQMGQEVILRCVPISNHLYFYWYRQILGQKVEFLVSFYNNEISEKSEIFDDQFSVERPDGSNFTLKIRSTKLEDSAMYFCASSGGGQGAVQYFGPGTRLTVT.

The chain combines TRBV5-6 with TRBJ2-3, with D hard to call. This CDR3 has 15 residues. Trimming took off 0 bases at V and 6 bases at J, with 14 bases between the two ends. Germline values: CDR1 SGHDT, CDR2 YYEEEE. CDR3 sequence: CASSLGLDGRDTQYF. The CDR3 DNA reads TGTGCCAGCAGCTTGGGACTTGACGGTCGGGATACGCAGTATTTT.

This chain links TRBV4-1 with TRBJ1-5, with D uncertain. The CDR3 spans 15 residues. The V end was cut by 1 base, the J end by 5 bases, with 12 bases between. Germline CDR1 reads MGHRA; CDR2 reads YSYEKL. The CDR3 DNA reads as TGCGCCAGCAGCCAAGTTTCAGCTGTCTATCAGCCCCAGCATTTT. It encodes CASSQVSAVYQPQHF.

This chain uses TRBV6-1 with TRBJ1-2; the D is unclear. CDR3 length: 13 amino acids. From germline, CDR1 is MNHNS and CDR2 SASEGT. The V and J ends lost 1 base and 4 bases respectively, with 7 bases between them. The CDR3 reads CASSEVGVYGYTF. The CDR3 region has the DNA TGTGCCAGCAGTGAAGTTGGGGTCTATGGCTACACCTTC.

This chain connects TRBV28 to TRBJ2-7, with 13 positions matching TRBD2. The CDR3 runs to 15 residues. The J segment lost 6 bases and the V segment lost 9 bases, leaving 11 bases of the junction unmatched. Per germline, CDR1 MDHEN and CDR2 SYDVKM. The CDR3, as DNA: TGTGCCAGTCGTCCCGGACTAGCGGGAGTCGGCGAGCAGTACTTC. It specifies CASRPGLAGVGEQYF.

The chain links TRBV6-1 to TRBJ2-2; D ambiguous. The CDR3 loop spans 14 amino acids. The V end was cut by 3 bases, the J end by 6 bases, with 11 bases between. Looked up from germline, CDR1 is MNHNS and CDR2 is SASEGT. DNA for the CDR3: TGTGCCAGCAGTGAGAATAGCCCGCCCGGGGAGCTGTTTTTT. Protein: CASSENSPPGELFF.

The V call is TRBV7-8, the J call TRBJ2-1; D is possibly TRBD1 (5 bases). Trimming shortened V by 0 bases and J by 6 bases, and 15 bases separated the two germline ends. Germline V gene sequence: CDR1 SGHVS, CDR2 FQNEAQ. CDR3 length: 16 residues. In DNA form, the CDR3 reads TGTGCCAGCAGCTTAGCGTTCCCTTGGGGCGCCAATGAGCAGTTCTTC. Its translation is CASSLAFPWGANEQFF. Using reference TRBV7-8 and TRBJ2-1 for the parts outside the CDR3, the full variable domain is GAGVSQSPRYKVAKRGQDVALRCDPISGHVSLFWYQQALGQGPEFLTYFQNEAQLDKSGLPSDRFFAERPEGSVSTLKIQRTQQEDSAVYLCASSLAFPWGANEQFFGPGTRLTVL.

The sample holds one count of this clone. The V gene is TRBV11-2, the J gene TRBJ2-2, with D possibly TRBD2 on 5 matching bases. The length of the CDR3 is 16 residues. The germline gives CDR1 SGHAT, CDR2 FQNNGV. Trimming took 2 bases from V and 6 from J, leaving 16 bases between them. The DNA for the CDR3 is TGTGCCAGCAGCTTAAACCAGCGGCCAGTACCCGGGGAGCTGTTTTTT. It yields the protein CASSLNQRPVPGELFF. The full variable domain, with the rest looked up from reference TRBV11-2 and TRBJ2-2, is EAGVAQSPRYKIIEKRQSVAFWCNPISGHATLYWYQQILGQGPKLLIQFQNNGVVDDSQLPKDRFSAERLKGVDSTLKIQPAKLEDSAVYLCASSLNQRPVPGELFFGEGSRLTVL.

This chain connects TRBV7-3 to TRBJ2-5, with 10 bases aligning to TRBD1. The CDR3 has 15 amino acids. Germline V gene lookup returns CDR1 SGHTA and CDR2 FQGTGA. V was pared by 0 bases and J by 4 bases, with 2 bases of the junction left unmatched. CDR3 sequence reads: CASSLTRTGGETQYF. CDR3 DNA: TGTGCCAGCAGCTTAACCCGGACAGGGGGAGAGACCCAGTACTTC.

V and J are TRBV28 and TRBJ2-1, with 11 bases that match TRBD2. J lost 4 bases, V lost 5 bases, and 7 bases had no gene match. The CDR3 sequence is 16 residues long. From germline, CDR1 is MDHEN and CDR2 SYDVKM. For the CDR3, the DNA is TGTGCCAGCAGTACAATTAGCGGGAGGGCTTACAATGAGCAGTTCTTC. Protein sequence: CASSTISGRAYNEQFF.

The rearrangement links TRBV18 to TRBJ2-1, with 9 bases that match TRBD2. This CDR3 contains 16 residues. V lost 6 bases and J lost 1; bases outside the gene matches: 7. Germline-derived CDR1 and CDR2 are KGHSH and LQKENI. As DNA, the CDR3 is TGTGCCAGCTCGCGTCTAGCGGGGCCATCCTACAATGAGCAGTTCTTC. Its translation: CASSRLAGPSYNEQFF.

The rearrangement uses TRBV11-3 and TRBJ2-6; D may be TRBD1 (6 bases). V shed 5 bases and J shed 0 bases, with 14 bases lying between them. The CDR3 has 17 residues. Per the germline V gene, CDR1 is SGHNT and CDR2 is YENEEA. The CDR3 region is CASSQGLGPSGANVLTF. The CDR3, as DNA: TGTGCCAGCAGCCAGGGGTTGGGACCCTCTGGGGCCAACGTCCTGACTTTC.